These T cell receptor beta chains were read from a single sample in a study of blood T cell repertoires in COVID-19. This table comes from immunoSEQ multiplex PCR, and its TCRdb copy is limited to in-frame clones, with some not included. The table shows 95,000 or so clones, with around 80% occurring only once. Sequencing was done on a sample of peripheral blood. These receptors were collected from a human donor in a cohort sampled during active COVID-19. Both conserved end residues are part of each CDR3. D genes are given only for firm matches. Only part of the rows carry a size: once, few, many, or a class if the clone is expanded.

. . TRBJ1-2 TRBV5-1 CASSSTGDNYGYTF TGCGCCAGCAGCTCGACAGGAGATAACTATGGCTACACCTTC
. . TRBJ1-3 TRBV7-8 CASSSPSGSGNTIYF TGTGCCAGCAGCTCACCATCAGGGTCTGGAAACACCATATATTTT
TRBD1 . TRBJ2-5 TRBV18 CASLQGQSETQYF TGTGCCAGCTTACAGGGACAGTCAGAGACCCAGTACTTC
TRBD2 . TRBJ2-1 TRBV19 CASSRPRGAGVLGEQFF TGTGCCAGTAGTAGACCTCGGGGAGCGGGAGTTCTGGGTGAGCAGTTCTTC
. . TRBJ2-5 TRBV25-1 CASSPSGIVGRETQYF TGTGCCAGCAGTCCCTCCGGGATAGTCGGGCGAGAGACCCAGTACTTC
TRBD1 few TRBJ2-7 TRBV20-1 CSVGQGNEQYF TGCAGTGTTGGACAGGGGAACGAGCAGTACTTC
TRBD1 . TRBJ2-1 TRBV5-1 CASSLGTGENNEQFF TGCGCCAGCAGCTTGGGTACAGGGGAAAACAATGAGCAGTTCTTC
. . TRBJ1-4 TRBV28 CASSSNEKLFF TGTGCCAGTTCATCTAATGAAAAACTGTTTTTT
. . TRBJ1-6 TRBV28 CATRYVSYNSPLHF TGTGCCACTCGGTACGTCTCCTATAATTCACCCCTCCACTTT
. . TRBJ2-2 TRBV28 CASRGLVNTGELFF TGTGCCAGCAGGGGACTTGTGAACACCGGGGAGCTGTTTTTT